These 28 T cell receptor beta chains came from one sample sequenced in a study of T cells after yellow fever vaccination. From the 5' RACE reads, TCRdb called clonotypes with MiXCR, one entry per CDR3 protein. The sample includes 68,000 or so distinct CDR3 sequences, approximately 6.1% of them seen just once. The sample was CD8+ T cells sorted from PBMCs, taken more than 40 days after the first yellow fever vaccination. The receptors were sampled from a man younger than 30 who received the YFV17D yellow fever vaccine.

This clonotype was seen repeatedly, ten times or more. V is TRBV10-2 and J is TRBJ1-2; the match to TRBD1 covers 10 bases. After removal of 0 bases from V and 6 bases from J, the junction contained 7 bases not matched to a gene. Germline V gene lookup returns CDR1 WSHSY and CDR2 SAAADI. This CDR3 has 16 amino acids. The CDR3 reads CASSESMVGTGDGYTF. As DNA, the CDR3 is TGCGCCAGCAGTGAGTCGATGGTTGGGACAGGGGATGGCTACACCTTC.

This clonotype came up a few times. The gene calls are TRBV29-1 and TRBJ1-1; D remains unclear. Germline loops: CDR1 SQVTM, CDR2 ANQGSEA. The CDR3 covers 12 residues. V was cut by 4 bases and J by 5 bases, with 11 bases left in between. CDR3 protein: CSVGSASTEAFF. The CDR3 DNA reads TGCAGCGTTGGATCGGCTAGTACTGAAGCTTTCTTT. Complete variable domain (other parts from reference TRBV29-1 and TRBJ1-1): SAVISQKPSRDICQRGTSLTIQCQVDSQVTMMFWYRQQPGQSLTLIATANQGSEATYESGFVIDKFPISRPNLTFSTLTVSNMSPEDSSIYLCSVGSASTEAFFGQGTRLTVV.

This clonotype was picked up many times. The rearrangement uses TRBV27 and TRBJ2-3, with 8 bases that match TRBD2. CDR1 and CDR2 from the germline V gene are MNHEY and SMNVEV (reference sequence). The CDR3 covers 15 residues. The trim removed 4 bases at V and 2 bases at J, leaving 5 bases unmatched. CDR3: CASSWRGVTTDTQYF. CDR3 bases: TGTGCCAGCAGTTGGCGGGGGGTAACCACAGATACGCAGTATTTT.

The DNA for the CDR3 is TGCGCCAGCAGCCAAGTTGAGGACAGGGACTACGAGCAGTACTTC. Protein: CASSQVEDRDYEQYF. This chain joins TRBV4-1 and TRBJ2-7, with 8 bases aligning to TRBD1. CDR1 MGHRA and CDR2 YSYEKL come from the germline V gene. V was pared by 1 base and J by 3 bases, with 5 bases of the junction left unmatched. The CDR3 sequence is 15 residues long.

This clonotype was detected ten times or more. The rearrangement joins TRBV12-3 or TRBV12-4 to TRBJ1-1, with D unclear. This CDR3 is built from 13 residues. V was clipped by 1 base and J by 4 bases, with 7 bases between them. This chain's CDR3 is CASSLGVGTEAFF. CDR3 nucleotide sequence: TGTGCCAGCAGTTTAGGGGTGGGCACTGAAGCTTTCTTT.

This clonotype was seen at least ten times. The CDR3 protein is CASSQDPSVETQYF. As DNA, the CDR3 is TGCGCCAGCAGCCAAGATCCTAGCGTGGAGACCCAGTACTTC. The genes are TRBV4-3 and TRBJ2-5, with D perhaps matching TRBD2 (6 bases). V was pared by 0 bases and J by 5 bases, with 10 bases between. Germline assignment: CDR1 LGHNA and CDR2 YSLEER. The CDR3 consists of 14 residues.

The V gene is TRBV6-5, the J gene TRBJ2-5; a weak D match, TRBD2 (6 bases). CDR3 size: 15 residues. Trimming cost V 0 bases and J 2 bases, with 10 bases left between them. CDR1 is MNHEY, CDR2 SVGAGI, per germline. CDR3 sequence reads: CASSYSPGTQETQYF. The CDR3 DNA sequence: TGTGCCAGCAGTTACTCCCCAGGGACTCAAGAGACCCAGTACTTC.

This rearrangement joins TRBV6-1 to TRBJ1-1; TRBD1 might be the D (5 bases). Per the germline V gene, CDR1 is MNHNS and CDR2 is SASEGT. The CDR3 extends over 13 amino acids. Trimming cost V 3 bases and J 7 bases, with 12 bases left between them. The DNA for the CDR3 is TGTGCCAGCAGTGACGTCCAGGGAAATGAAGCTTTCTTT. The encoded protein is CASSDVQGNEAFF.

The sample holds many counts of this clonotype. V is TRBV15 and J is TRBJ2-2; maybe TRBD2 (5 bases). This CDR3 has 16 amino acids. Trimming removed 3 bases from V and 2 bases from J, with 13 bases in between. CDR1 LNHNV and CDR2 YYDKDF come from the germline V gene (reference sequence). The CDR3 nucleotides read TGTGCCACCAGCAGGGAAAGAGGGTTTAACACCGGGGAGCTGTTTTTT. Encoded protein: CATSRERGFNTGELFF. The full variable domain, its missing parts supplied by reference TRBV15 and TRBJ2-2, is DAMVIQNPRYQVTQFGKPVTLSCSQTLNHNVMYWYQQKSSQAPKLLFHYYDKDFNNEADTPDNFQSRRPNTSFCFLDIRSPGLGDTAMYLCATSRERGFNTGELFFGEGSRLTVL.

This clonotype has a count of ten or more. The V and J genes are TRBV27 and TRBJ1-1; TRBD1 aligns across 8 bases. The CDR3 loop spans 16 amino acids. The V gene end was trimmed by 4 bases and the J gene end by 4 bases; junction bases not matched to a gene: 11. Germline CDR1 is MNHEY and CDR2 is SMNVEV (reference sequence). The CDR3 nucleotides read TGTGCCAGCAGTTCCGGGACAGGAGTGGGTGGCACTGAAGCTTTCTTT. It specifies CASSSGTGVGGTEAFF.

This clonotype was counted ten times or more. V and J are TRBV7-8 and TRBJ2-7; 10 nucleotides agree with TRBD1. CDR1 and CDR2 (germline): SGHVS, FQNEAQ. Losses at the gene ends were 5 bases for V and 5 bases for J; bases not matched to a gene: 9. The CDR3 runs to 15 residues. The CDR3 region has the DNA TGTGCCAGCAGCCCACCCGGGACAGGGGCCAACGAGCAGTACTTC. The encoded protein is CASSPPGTGANEQYF.

This clonotype was detected a few times. V is TRBV7-8 and J is TRBJ1-1; 7 bases are shared with TRBD1. The germline V gene encodes CDR1 SGHVS and CDR2 FQNEAQ. Trimming cost V 3 bases and J 5 bases; bases outside gene matches: 6. The CDR3 consists of 14 residues. CDR3 protein: CASSFSQGETEAFF. As DNA, the CDR3 is TGTGCCAGCAGCTTTTCGCAGGGGGAGACTGAAGCTTTCTTT.

This clonotype was observed once. A single base separates this from a much larger clone, so it may be a read error. V usage is TRBV5-4 and J usage is TRBJ2-5; tentative D call: TRBD1 (5 bases). CDR1 is SGHNT, CDR2 YYREEE, per germline (reference sequence). The CDR3 totals 15 residues. Deletions cut 0 bases from V and 8 bases from J, with 17 bases between. The CDR3 nucleotides are TGTGCCAGCAGCTTGGCCTACGACAGTGGGGATACCCAGTACTTC. Translated: CASSLAYDSGDTQYF.

This clonotype was picked up a small number of times. This sequence joins TRBV12-3 or TRBV12-4 and TRBJ1-3, with D possibly being TRBD1 (6 bases). The CDR3 extends over 15 amino acids. V was trimmed by 1 base and J by 2 bases, leaving 9 bases between them. DNA of the CDR3: TGTGCCAGCAGTTTAGTACAGGGCCCTGGAAACACCATATATTTT. The encoded protein is CASSLVQGPGNTIYF.

This clonotype was counted at least ten times. This chain uses TRBV10-3 with TRBJ1-5; 9 nucleotides agree with TRBD1. J was trimmed by 4 bases and V by 0 bases; bases with no gene match: 4. CDR3 size: 16 residues. The germline gives CDR1 ENHRY, CDR2 SYGVKD. The CDR3 spells CAISESGTGRNQPQHF. CDR3 nucleotides: TGTGCCATCAGTGAGTCGGGGACAGGGCGTAATCAGCCCCAGCATTTT.

This clonotype was found a few times. The rearrangement uses TRBV6-1 and TRBJ1-3; a possible D gene is TRBD1 (5 bases). Trimming removed 11 bases from V and 0 bases from J, with 14 bases in between. CDR3 length: 14 amino acids. Germline V gives CDR1 MNHNS, CDR2 SASEGT. CDR3 sequence reads: CAGGSGGSGNTIYF. The CDR3 bases are TGTGCCGGGGGGTCCGGGGGCTCTGGAAACACCATATATTTT.

The V gene is TRBV6-2 or TRBV6-3, the J gene TRBJ2-7; TRBD2 agrees at 9 bases. Trimming cost V 2 bases and J 2 bases; bases outside gene matches: 1. The CDR3 is 14 residues long. From germline, CDR1 is MNHEY and CDR2 SVGEGT. The DNA for the CDR3 is TGTGCCAGCAGTTACAGCGGGGGGACCTACGAGCAGTACGTC. This gives the protein CASSYSGGTYEQYV.

This clonotype came up a few times. Germline and junction disagree at one end, which may indicate a read error. The genes are TRBV6-6 and TRBJ1-1; weak D call: TRBD1 (5 bases). The CDR3 runs 12 residues. CDR1 is MNHNY and CDR2 is SVGAGI in the germline V gene (reference sequence). The CDR3 DNA is TGTGCCAGCCGGTCGCGGGGCACTGAAGCTCTCTTT. Protein: CASRSRGTEALF.

The sample holds many counts of this clonotype. The chain uses TRBV14 and TRBJ2-7; the D gene is possibly TRBD1 (6 bases). The CDR3 has 15 amino acids. Trimming left V 0 bases short and J 1 base short, with 10 bases between. Germline V gives CDR1 SGHDN, CDR2 FVKESK. CDR3 bases: TGTGCCAGCAGCCAAGAAGTGGGACAATCCTACGAGCAGTACGTC. Protein sequence: CASSQEVGQSYEQYV.

This clonotype has just a few counts. The chain combines TRBV4-2 with TRBJ2-7; 11 bases are shared with TRBD2. The junction had 4 bases not matched to a gene; V was cut back by 1 base and J by 2 bases. The CDR3 contains 16 residues. Germline V gene sequence: CDR1 LGHNA, CDR2 YNFKEQ. The CDR3 nucleotides read TGTGCCAGCAGCCAAGGAGCACTAGCGGGGGCCTACGAGCAGTACTTC. This sequence encodes CASSQGALAGAYEQYF.

This clonotype was seen at least ten times. V usage is TRBV27 and J usage is TRBJ2-1, with no clear D. V was shortened by 3 bases and J by 10 bases, with 7 bases between the two germline ends. Germline V gene lookup returns CDR1 MNHEY and CDR2 SMNVEV (reference sequence). CDR3 length equals 11 residues. The CDR3 DNA is TGTGCCAGCAGTTTTGGGCGGGAGCAGTTCTTC. This encodes CASSFGREQFF.

This clonotype was observed a handful of times. CDR3 protein: CASSQEEQDLYYGYTF. CDR3 DNA: TGCGCCAGCAGCCAAGAGGAACAGGATTTATATTATGGCTACACCTTC. V usage is TRBV4-1 and J usage is TRBJ1-2, with TRBD1 as a possible D gene (5 bases). CDR1 is MGHRA and CDR2 is YSYEKL in the germline V gene. The ends were cut back, 0 bases at V and 5 bases at J, with 16 bases in the middle. There are 16 residues in the CDR3.

This clonotype has ten or more counts. The chain recombines TRBV12-3 or TRBV12-4 with TRBJ2-2; TRBD1 matches at 9 bases. There are 15 residues in the CDR3. The trim removed 5 bases at V and 6 bases at J, leaving 7 bases unmatched. In DNA, the CDR3 is TGTGCCAGCAGTCCGGACAGGGGAGGTTCCGGGGAGCTGTTTTTT. Residues: CASSPDRGGSGELFF.

The rearrangement links TRBV4-1 to TRBJ2-1, with 7 bases aligning to TRBD2. This CDR3 contains 17 residues. Germline-derived CDR1 and CDR2 are MGHRA and YSYEKL. V lost 4 bases to trimming and J lost 0 bases; unmatched junction nucleotides: 9. The CDR3 DNA reads as TGCGCCAGCAGCCCTGCAGTGGGGGGGAGCTCCTACAATGAGCAGTTCTTC. Its translation is CASSPAVGGSSYNEQFF.

This clonotype was detected only a few times. The chain joins TRBV2 to TRBJ2-6; tentative D call: TRBD1 (6 bases). CDR1 SNHLY and CDR2 FYNNEI come from the germline V gene. The V end lost 7 bases, the J end lost 1 base, and 14 bases lay between the germline ends. This CDR3 is built from 16 residues. CDR3 sequence reads: CASKGRGGSGANVLTF. The CDR3 DNA reads as TGTGCCAGCAAGGGCAGGGGTGGATCTGGGGCCAACGTCCTGACTTTC. Together with reference TRBV2 and TRBJ2-6, the CDR3 gives the full variable domain: EPEVTQTPSHQVTQMGQEVILRCVPISNHLYFYWYRQILGQKVEFLVSFYNNEISEKSEIFDDQFSVERPDGSNFTLKIRSTKLEDSAMYFCASKGRGGSGANVLTFGAGSRLTVL.

This clonotype was detected many times. The chain employs TRBV27 and TRBJ1-1; D unresolved. Deletions cut 4 bases from V and 6 bases from J, with 18 bases between. The CDR3 sequence is 15 residues long. Germline loops: CDR1 MNHEY, CDR2 SMNVEV (reference sequence). CDR3 in DNA: TGTGCCAGCAGTTCCGGGGTTTACATGGCCTCTGAAGCTTTCTTT. Translating it yields CASSSGVYMASEAFF.

The genes are TRBV27 and TRBJ2-7; maybe TRBD1 (6 bases). The germline V gene encodes CDR1 MNHEY and CDR2 SMNVEV (reference sequence). The V end was cut by 2 bases, the J end by 6 bases, with 11 bases between. The CDR3 is made up of 13 amino acids. CDR3 sequence (DNA): TGTGCCAGCAGTTTAACCCCAGGGGTCGAGCAGTACGTC. This encodes CASSLTPGVEQYV.

This clonotype was observed a handful of times. The chain has TRBV12-3 or TRBV12-4 and TRBJ2-3, with 11 bases that match TRBD2. The CDR3 extends over 17 amino acids. The ends lost 5 bases at V and 1 base at J; junction bases unmatched: 8. The CDR3: CASSPRTSGLGTDTQYF. The DNA for the CDR3 is TGTGCCAGCAGTCCTAGGACTAGCGGGCTCGGCACAGATACGCAGTATTTT.